This record covers a single T cell receptor (beta chain). Its antigen is not identified. Arm-PCR of CDR3 regions and iRepertoire HTBI primers were the basis on which TCR beta libraries were built. Via MiXCR, TCRdb re-called the multiplex PCR reads, giving one row per CDR3 protein. The sample includes 510,000 or so distinct CDR3 sequences, more than 10% of them seen just once. The sample comes from a study of regulatory T cells in long-lasting Graves disease. Turning to the study itself: For under 3 months, newly diagnosed Graves' patients had been taking antithyroid drugs.

The V segment lost 3 bases and the J segment 8 bases; nucleotides outside the gene matches: 2. Germline values: CDR1 MNHGY, CDR2 SVAAGI. The CDR3 contains 13 residues. General observations from the study: Persistent patients shared 2,700 or so public clonotypes among themselves. Newly diagnosed patients shared fewer, at about a thousand. Patients with persistent disease showed a bias toward TRBV28, TRBJ1-2 and TRBJ2-5.

Time point given: newly diagnosed GD, antithyroid drugs for less than 3 months. RNA isolated from PBMCs was used to make the TCR library. The sample was also linked to a second study, of T cells in Graves' hyperthyroidism and ophthalmopathy.

The sample consisted of peripheral blood mononuclear cells (PBMCs), taken at new diagnosis, from a patient treated with antithyroid drugs. This sequence was found in a woman aged 25 to 39 with Graves disease. The genes are TRBV6-9 and TRBJ2-1; 9 positions agree with TRBD1. CDR3 nucleotide sequence: TGTGCCAGCAGTTACACAGGGGGCGATGAGCAGTTCTTC. Amino acid sequence: CASSYTGGDEQFF.